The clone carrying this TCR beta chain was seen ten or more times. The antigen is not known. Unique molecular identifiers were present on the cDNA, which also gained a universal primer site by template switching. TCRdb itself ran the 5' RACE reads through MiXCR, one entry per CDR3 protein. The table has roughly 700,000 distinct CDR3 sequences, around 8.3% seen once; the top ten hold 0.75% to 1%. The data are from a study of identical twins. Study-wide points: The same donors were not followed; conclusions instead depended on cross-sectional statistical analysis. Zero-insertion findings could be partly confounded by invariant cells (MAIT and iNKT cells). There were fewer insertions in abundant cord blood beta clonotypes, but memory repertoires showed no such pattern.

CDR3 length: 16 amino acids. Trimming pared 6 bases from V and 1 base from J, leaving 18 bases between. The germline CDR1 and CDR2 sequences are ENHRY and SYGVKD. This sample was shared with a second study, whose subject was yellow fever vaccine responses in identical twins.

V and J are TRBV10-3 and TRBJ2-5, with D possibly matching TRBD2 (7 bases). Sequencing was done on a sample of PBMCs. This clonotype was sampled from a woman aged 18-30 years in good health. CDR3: CAISRGAGAGQETQYF. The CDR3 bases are TGTGCCATCAGCCGGGGGGCAGGGGCAGGCCAAGAGACCCAGTACTTC.